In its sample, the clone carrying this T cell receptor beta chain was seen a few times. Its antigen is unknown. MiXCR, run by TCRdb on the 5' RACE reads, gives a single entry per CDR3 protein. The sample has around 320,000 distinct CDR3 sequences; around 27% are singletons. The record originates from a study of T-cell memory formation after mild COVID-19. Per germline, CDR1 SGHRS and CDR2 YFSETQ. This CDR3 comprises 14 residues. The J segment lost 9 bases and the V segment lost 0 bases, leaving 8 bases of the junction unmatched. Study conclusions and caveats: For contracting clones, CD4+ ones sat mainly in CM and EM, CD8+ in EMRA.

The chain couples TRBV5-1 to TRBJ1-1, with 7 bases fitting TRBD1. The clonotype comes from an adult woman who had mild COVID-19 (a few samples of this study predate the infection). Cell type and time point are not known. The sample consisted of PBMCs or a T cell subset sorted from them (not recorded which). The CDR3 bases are TGCGCCAGCAGCTTGGATTTCAGGGGGGCAAAAGCTTTCTTT. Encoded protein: CASSLDFRGAKAFF. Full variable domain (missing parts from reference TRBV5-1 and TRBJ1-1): KAGVTQTPRYLIKTRGQQVTLSCSPISGHRSVSWYQQTPGQGLQFLFEYFSETQRNKGNFPGRFSGRQFSNSRSEMNVSTLELGDSALYLCASSLDFRGAKAFFGQGTRLTVV.